The TCR beta chain under discussion was sequenced for a study of identical twins. One entry per CDR3 protein, called by TCRdb with MiXCR from the 5' RACE reads. The data show approximately 1.8 million distinct CDR3 sequences, around 29% seen once. The CDR3 is made up of 15 amino acids. J gave up 3 bases and V 5 bases, and 5 bases lay outside the gene matches. Germline-derived CDR1 and CDR2 are SQVTM and ANQGSEA. V usage is TRBV29-1 and J usage is TRBJ2-3; 13 nucleotides line up with TRBD2. The sequence was obtained from a newborn girl in good health. Sequencing was carried out using cord blood. DNA for the CDR3: TGCAGCGTTCCGTCGACTAGCGGGAGGACAGATACGCAGTATTTT. Amino acids: CSVPSTSGRTDTQYF.